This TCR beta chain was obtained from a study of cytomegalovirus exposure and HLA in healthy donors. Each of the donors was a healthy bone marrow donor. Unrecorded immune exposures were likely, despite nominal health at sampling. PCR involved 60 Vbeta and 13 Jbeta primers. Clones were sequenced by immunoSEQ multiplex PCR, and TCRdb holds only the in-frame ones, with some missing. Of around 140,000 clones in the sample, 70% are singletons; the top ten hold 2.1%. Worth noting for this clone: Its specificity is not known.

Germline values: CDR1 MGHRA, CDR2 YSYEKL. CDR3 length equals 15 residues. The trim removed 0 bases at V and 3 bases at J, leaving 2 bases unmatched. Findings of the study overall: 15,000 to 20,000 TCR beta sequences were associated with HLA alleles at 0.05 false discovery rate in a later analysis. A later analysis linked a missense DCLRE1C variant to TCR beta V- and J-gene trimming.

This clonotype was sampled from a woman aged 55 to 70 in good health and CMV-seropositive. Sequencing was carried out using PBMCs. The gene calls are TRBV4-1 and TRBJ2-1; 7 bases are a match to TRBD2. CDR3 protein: CASSQEGGSYNEQFF. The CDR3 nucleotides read TGCGCCAGCAGCCAAGAGGGCGGGAGCTACAATGAGCAGTTCTTC.